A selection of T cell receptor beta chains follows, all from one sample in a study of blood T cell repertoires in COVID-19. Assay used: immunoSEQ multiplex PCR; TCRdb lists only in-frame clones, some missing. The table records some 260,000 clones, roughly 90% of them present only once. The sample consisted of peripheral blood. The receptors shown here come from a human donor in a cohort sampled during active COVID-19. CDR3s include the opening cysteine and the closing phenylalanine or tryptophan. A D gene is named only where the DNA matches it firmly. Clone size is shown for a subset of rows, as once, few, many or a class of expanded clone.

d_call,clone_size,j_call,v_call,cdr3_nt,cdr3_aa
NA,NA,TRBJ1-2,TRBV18,TGTGCCAGCTCACCACCGACAGTCAACTATGGCTACACCTTC,CASSPPTVNYGYTF
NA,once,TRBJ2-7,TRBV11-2,TGTGCCAGCAGCTTAAAGGGGTCCTACGAGCAGTACTTC,CASSLKGSYEQYF
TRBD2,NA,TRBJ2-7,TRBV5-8,TGTGCCAGCAGCTTGGCCGAGGGACTAGCGGGGGCCCCGTGGTACTTC,CASSLAEGLAGAPWYF
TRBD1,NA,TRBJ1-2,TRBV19,TGTGCCAGTAAAAAAAAGGGGGCGTCCAGCTATGGCTACACCTTC,CASKKKGASSYGYTF
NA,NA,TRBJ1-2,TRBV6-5,TGTGCCAGCAGTTCAGGATTATATGGCTACACCTTC,CASSSGLYGYTF
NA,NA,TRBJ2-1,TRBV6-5,TGTGCCAGCACTTGGGACTCGTCCTACAATGAGCAGTTCTTC,CASTWDSSYNEQFF
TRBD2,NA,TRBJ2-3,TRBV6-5,TGTGCCAGCAGCTCCGACGGGCGGGGGACAGATACGCAGTATTTT,CASSSDGRGTDTQYF
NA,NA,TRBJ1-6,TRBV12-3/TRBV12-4,TGTGCCAGCACCCTAAACAGGGATTCACCCCTCCACTTT,CASTLNRDSPLHF
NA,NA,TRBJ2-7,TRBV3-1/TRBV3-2,TGTGCCAGCAGCCCCACCTCGGGATACGAGCAGTACTTC,CASSPTSGYEQYF
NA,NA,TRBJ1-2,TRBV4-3,TGCGCCAGCAGAAGGGGGTCCAACTATGGCTACACCTTC,CASRRGSNYGYTF
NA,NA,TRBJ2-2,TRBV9,TGTGCCAGCAGCGGCGCCCCTTTAGAGGGGGAGCTGTTTTTT,CASSGAPLEGELFF
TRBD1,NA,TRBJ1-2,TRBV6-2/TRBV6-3,TGTGCCAGCAGTATGGGACAGGGAGGCTATGGCTACACCTTC,CASSMGQGGYGYTF
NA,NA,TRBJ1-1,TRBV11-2,TGTGCCAGCAGCTTAGACCAGGGGTTGTATCGGGCAGCTTTCTTT,CASSLDQGLYRAAFF
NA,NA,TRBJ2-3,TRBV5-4,TGTGCCAGCAGCTTGGAACCGGGAAGGGAGACAGATACGCAGTATTTT,CASSLEPGRETDTQYF
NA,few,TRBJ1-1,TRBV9,TGTGCCAGCAGCGTAGAGGTGGCGGGGGGAGACACTGAAGCTTTCTTT,CASSVEVAGGDTEAFF
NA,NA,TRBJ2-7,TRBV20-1,TGCAGTGCTAGTGACGACACCTACGAGCAGTACTTC,CSASDDTYEQYF
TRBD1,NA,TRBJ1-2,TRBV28,TGTGCCAGCAGTAAAACGACAGGGGGAGATGGCTACACCTTC,CASSKTTGGDGYTF
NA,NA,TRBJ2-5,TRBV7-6,TGTGCCAGCAGCTTAGTTGGAGGGAACGCTAGGGAGACCCAGTACTTC,CASSLVGGNARETQYF
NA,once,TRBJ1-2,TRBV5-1,TGCGCCAGCAGTTGGGACTCAAAAGGGGGCTACACCTTC,CASSWDSKGGYTF
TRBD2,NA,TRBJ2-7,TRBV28,TGTGCCAGCAATGAGCGGGAGACCTACGAGCAGTACTTC,CASNERETYEQYF